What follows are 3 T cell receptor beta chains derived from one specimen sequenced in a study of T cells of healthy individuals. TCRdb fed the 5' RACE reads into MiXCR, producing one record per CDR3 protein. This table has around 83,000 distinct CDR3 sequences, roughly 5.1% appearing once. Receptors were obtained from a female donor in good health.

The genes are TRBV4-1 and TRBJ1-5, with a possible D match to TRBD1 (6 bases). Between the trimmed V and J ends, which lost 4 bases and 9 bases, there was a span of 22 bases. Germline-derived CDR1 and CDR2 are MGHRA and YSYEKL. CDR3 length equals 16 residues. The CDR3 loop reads CASSRTADRFTGPQHF. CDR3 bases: TGCGCCAGCAGCCGCACGGCCGACAGGTTTACAGGGCCCCAGCATTTT.

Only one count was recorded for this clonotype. The CDR3 sequence is CASSHSGPSYNEQFF. Here the CDR3 DNA reads TGTGCCAGCAGCCATAGCGGGCCTTCCTACAATGAGCAGTTCTTC. The rearrangement joins TRBV12-3 or TRBV12-4 to TRBJ2-1; 7 positions match TRBD2. CDR3 length equals 15 residues. V was clipped by 6 bases and J by 1 base; unmatched bases: 6.

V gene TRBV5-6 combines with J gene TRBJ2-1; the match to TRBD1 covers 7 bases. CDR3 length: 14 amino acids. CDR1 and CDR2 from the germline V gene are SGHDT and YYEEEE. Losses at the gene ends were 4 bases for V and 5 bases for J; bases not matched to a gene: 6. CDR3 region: CASSTGQVHNEQFF. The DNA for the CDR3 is TGTGCCAGCAGCACAGGACAGGTCCACAATGAGCAGTTCTTC.